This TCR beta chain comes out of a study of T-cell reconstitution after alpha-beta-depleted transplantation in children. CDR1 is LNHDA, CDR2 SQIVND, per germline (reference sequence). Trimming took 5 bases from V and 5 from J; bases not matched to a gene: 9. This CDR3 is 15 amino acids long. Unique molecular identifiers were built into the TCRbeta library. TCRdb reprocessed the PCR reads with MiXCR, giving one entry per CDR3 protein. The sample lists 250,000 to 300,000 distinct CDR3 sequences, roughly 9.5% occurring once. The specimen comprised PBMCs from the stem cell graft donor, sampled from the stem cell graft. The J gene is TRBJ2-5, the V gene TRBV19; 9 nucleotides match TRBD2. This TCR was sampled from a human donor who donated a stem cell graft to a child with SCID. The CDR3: CASSLAGSLQETQYF. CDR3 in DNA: TGTGCCAGTAGTCTAGCGGGGAGCCTCCAGGAGACCCAGTACTTC.